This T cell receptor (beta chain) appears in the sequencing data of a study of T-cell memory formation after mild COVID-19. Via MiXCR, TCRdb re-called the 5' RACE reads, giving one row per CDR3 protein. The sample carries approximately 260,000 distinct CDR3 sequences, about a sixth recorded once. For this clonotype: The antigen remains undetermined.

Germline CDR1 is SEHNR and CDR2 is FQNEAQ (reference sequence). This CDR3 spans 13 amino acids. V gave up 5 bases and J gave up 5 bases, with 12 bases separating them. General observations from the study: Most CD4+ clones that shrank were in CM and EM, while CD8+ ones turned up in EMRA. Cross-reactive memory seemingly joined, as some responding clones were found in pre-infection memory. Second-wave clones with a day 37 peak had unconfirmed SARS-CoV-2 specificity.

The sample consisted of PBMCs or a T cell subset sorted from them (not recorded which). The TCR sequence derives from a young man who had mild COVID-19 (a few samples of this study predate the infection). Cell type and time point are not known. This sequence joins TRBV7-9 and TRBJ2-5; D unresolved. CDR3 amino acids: CASSPQPRETQYF. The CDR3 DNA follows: TGTGCCAGCAGCCCCCAGCCCCGGGAGACCCAGTACTTC.